The 8 T cell receptor beta chains listed next were all sequenced from one sample in a study of cytomegalovirus exposure and HLA in healthy donors. Vbeta (60) and Jbeta (13) primers were used in the PCR. Clones were read by immunoSEQ multiplex PCR, and TCRdb kept only the in-frame ones, dropping some. The data hold 85,000 to 90,000 clones, with about 66% observed a single time. The sequencing sample was made of PBMCs. All receptors come from a man aged 25-40 years in good health and CMV-seronegative.

The rearrangement uses TRBV7-3 and TRBJ2-6; D might be TRBD1 (6 bases). Germline lookup yields CDR1 SGHTA and CDR2 FQGTGA. The CDR3 extends over 16 amino acids. Trimming left V 6 bases short and J 0 bases short, with 12 bases between. The CDR3 nucleotides read TGTGCCAGCAGTAGTTACAGGGCCTCTGGGGCCAACGTCCTGACTTTC. It is translated as CASSSYRASGANVLTF.

This sequence joins TRBV7-3 and TRBJ2-7; tentatively, D is TRBD1 (6 bases). This CDR3 is built from 14 residues. The germline V and J ends were trimmed by 5 bases and 1 base, with 12 bases remaining between them. In germline, CDR1 is SGHTA, CDR2 FQGTGA. The CDR3 DNA sequence: TGTGCCAGCAGCCTGCGGACAGATTCCTACGAGCAGTACTTC. It translates to CASSLRTDSYEQYF.

The chain joins TRBV4-1 to TRBJ1-1, with D uncertain. From germline, CDR1 is MGHRA and CDR2 YSYEKL. Trimming removed 4 bases from V and 4 bases from J, with 10 bases in between. The CDR3 is 13 amino acids. CDR3 sequence reads: CASSPRGSTEAFF. The CDR3 DNA is TGCGCCAGCAGCCCGCGGGGTAGCACTGAAGCTTTCTTT.

This sequence joins TRBV4-1 and TRBJ1-1; D not certain. The V gene's germline CDR1 is MGHRA and CDR2 YSYEKL. V was pared by 6 bases and J by 0 bases, with 11 bases between. The CDR3 has 14 residues. CDR3 in amino acids: CASSSLQMNTEAFF. The CDR3 nucleotides read TGCGCCAGCAGTTCCCTTCAGATGAACACTGAAGCTTTCTTT.

This chain connects TRBV27 to TRBJ2-7; TRBD1 might be the D (6 bases). Germline V gene data show CDR1 as MNHEY and CDR2 as SMNVEV (reference sequence). The CDR3 consists of 13 residues. The germline V and J ends were trimmed by 2 bases and 4 bases, with 9 bases remaining between them. The CDR3 reads CASSLPGVYEQYF. CDR3 DNA sequence: TGTGCCAGCAGTTTACCAGGGGTATACGAGCAGTACTTC.

V and J are TRBV11-3 and TRBJ1-6; D uncertain. Germline CDR1 is SGHNT and CDR2 is YENEEA. CDR3 size: 16 residues. V was cut by 4 bases and J by 5 bases, with 15 bases left in between. This chain's CDR3 is CASSWLLLYHNSPLHF. CDR3 in DNA: TGTGCCAGCAGCTGGCTCCTTTTATACCATAATTCACCCCTCCACTTT.

The chain joins TRBV4-1 to TRBJ2-7; 8 nucleotides align to TRBD1. The CDR3 is 16 amino acids. Per germline, CDR1 MGHRA and CDR2 YSYEKL. The V segment lost 4 bases and the J segment 4 bases; nucleotides outside the gene matches: 12. This CDR3 is CASSPLPAGGGYEQYF. CDR3 DNA: TGCGCCAGCAGCCCCCTCCCCGCAGGGGGCGGATACGAGCAGTACTTC.

The chain recombines TRBV5-1 with TRBJ2-1; possible D gene TRBD1, 5 bases. V gave up 4 bases and J gave up 9 bases, with 23 bases separating them. CDR1 is SGHRS, CDR2 YFSETQ, per germline. CDR3 size: 16 residues. The CDR3 loop reads CASSLQGSKGVSEQFF. CDR3 nucleotide sequence: TGCGCCAGCAGCCTTCAAGGCAGCAAAGGGGTGAGTGAGCAGTTCTTC.